This paragraph covers one T cell receptor (beta chain) sequence. The target antigen is unknown. This sample is part of a study of graft-versus-host responses after intestinal transplantation. Study-wide results and caveats: Researchers found GvH clones in recipient marrow, and some showed up first in ileum or blood.

Data came from immunoSEQ multiplex PCR; TCRdb stores just in-frame clones and leaves some out. The sample lists about 78,000 clones, about 90% seen once, with about 4% in the top ten. V lost 4 bases to trimming and J lost 8 bases; unmatched junction nucleotides: 13. The CDR3 runs to 15 residues. Per germline, CDR1 LGHNA and CDR2 YSLEER. Sequenced material: unstimulated CD8+ T cells sorted from spleen or lymph node cells, taken before transplant. This TCR came from a human donor who was the organ donor for an intestinal transplant. The V and J genes are TRBV4-3 and TRBJ1-2; 7 bases fit TRBD1. Written as DNA, the CDR3 is TGCGCCAGCAGCCTAGAAAGGGACAGATTGTACGGCTACACCTTC. Translating gives CASSLERDRLYGYTF.